This T cell receptor beta chain was documented in a study of cytomegalovirus exposure and HLA in healthy donors. Turning to this clone: What it binds is not known.

With 5 bases clipped from V and 8 bases from J, the junction kept 7 bases outside the gene matches. The CDR3 totals 14 residues. Germline V gives CDR1 MNHEY, CDR2 SMNVEV (reference sequence). Study observations and caveats: A missense variant in DCLRE1C was later tied to TCR beta V- and J-gene trimming.

PCR employed 60 Vbeta and 13 Jbeta primers. The method was immunoSEQ multiplex PCR; TCRdb's version includes in-frame clones alone and lacks a portion of them. The table has 160,000 or so clones, roughly 80% seen once. The chain uses TRBV27 and TRBJ2-1; TRBD1 agrees at 9 bases. The sequencing input was PBMCs. The TCR was taken from a woman under 40 in good health and CMV-seropositive. The chain's CDR3 is CASSPSNRGHEQFF. The CDR3 DNA follows: TGTGCCAGCAGTCCCTCTAACAGGGGGCATGAGCAGTTCTTC.